The TCR beta chain under discussion was sequenced for a study of lymphopenia after photon versus proton radiotherapy. General study results and limits: Authors raise, but do not show, better survival with proton therapy. Under photons, naive T cells and diversity fell while effector/memory populations rose. Post-nadir TCR diversity decline inversely tracked overall survival among those who died. After the lymphocyte nadir, photon-treated repertoires showed oligoclonal expansion, especially of CD8+ Temra cells.

The CDR3 runs to 12 residues. CDR1 and CDR2 from the germline V gene are SQVTM and ANQGSEA. V lost 6 bases to trimming and J lost 2 bases, with 11 bases between them. Turning to this clone: What it binds is unknown.

Generated by immunoSEQ multiplex PCR, the TCRdb table keeps only in-frame clones and is missing some. The table has 25,000 to 30,000 clones, under 85% seen once. This chain links TRBV29-1 with TRBJ2-7, with D perhaps TRBD1 (6 bases). The sample consisted of peripheral blood, taken from a patient treated with photon-based radiotherapy. The TCR originated in a woman aged 45-65 years with pancreatic cancer. DNA for the CDR3: TGCAGCGTCCCAGGGGAAACCTACGAGCAGTACTTC. This encodes CSVPGETYEQYF.